The clone carrying this T cell receptor beta chain occurred a few times. The target antigen is unknown. The sample is drawn from a study of T cell repertoires in cytomegalovirus infection. Study at large: Public TCR beta signature analysis indicated the presence of both CMV infection and matching HLA type.

Whole-study findings and limits: The response measured ex vivo was dominated by TCR beta clonotypes (HLA-C-restricted and CMV-specific).

The CDR3 sequence is 16 residues long. CDR1 is SGHAT, CDR2 FQNNGV, per germline. V lost 4 bases and J lost 2; bases outside the gene matches: 6. TCRdb independently ran MiXCR on the reads; one entry per CDR3 protein. The sample records a few hundred thousand distinct CDR3 sequences, 33% being singletons. The rearrangement links TRBV11-2 to TRBJ2-4; 9 positions match TRBD1. The sample here was cultured PBMCs, taken from culture after CMV antigen stimulation. The sequence was obtained from a human donor in good health (CMV status not recorded). Some clones in this sample may be carry-over from other donors' samples. The CDR3 DNA sequence: TGTGCCAGCAGCTCCAGACAGGGGGTAACCAAAAACATTCAGTACTTC. It codes for CASSSRQGVTKNIQYF.